This T cell receptor beta chain was sequenced for a study of blood T cells in healthy people across ages. The study's findings and limits: Among long-lived donors, naive CD4+ cells were more numerous and diversity higher than in aged donors.

Extraction of total RNA produced a minimum of 5.5 micrograms from each sample. A J-beta primer mix and a sample-barcoded 5' primer were used in a second PCR of about 7 to 12 cycles. Every sample gave at least 2.5 million paired-end reads containing CDR3. Each CDR3 protein is one row after TCRdb ran MiXCR on the 5' RACE reads. The sample comprises hundreds of thousands of distinct CDR3 sequences, under 45% of which are singletons, and approximately 20% rests with the top ten. Notes on this clonotype: What it binds is not known.

This receptor was identified in a man aged 60 to 75 in good health. Sequenced: blood.

CDR3: CASSQVHVGSYEQYF. Here the CDR3 DNA reads TGTGCCAGCAGCCAAGTTCACGTGGGCTCCTACGAGCAGTACTTC. The chain is built from TRBV3-1 and TRBJ2-7; D is unclear. Germline CDR1 and CDR2: LGHDT and YNNKEL (reference sequence). The ends were cut back, 1 base at V and 0 bases at J, with 10 bases in the middle. The length of the CDR3 is 15 residues.